This entry lists 10 T cell receptor beta chains sequenced from one sample in a study of siplizumab effects on memory and regulatory T cells. Assay used: immunoSEQ multiplex PCR; TCRdb lists only in-frame clones, some missing. This table holds some 100,000 clones, 80% to 95% found once. Sequences were obtained from non-Treg CD4+ T cells sorted from blood. Every receptor here comes from a human donor in good health.

This chain joins TRBV4-2 and TRBJ2-1; 8 nucleotides line up with TRBD2. CDR3 length: 13 amino acids. The ends lost 10 bases at V and 0 bases at J; junction bases unmatched: 2. Germline CDR1 LGHNA, CDR2 YNFKEQ. The CDR3 spells CATTSGSYNEQFF. CDR3 nucleotide sequence: TGTGCCACCACTAGCGGCTCCTACAATGAGCAGTTCTTC.

This chain links TRBV11-3 with TRBJ1-3; the D gene is possibly TRBD1 (5 bases). Trimming removed 5 bases at V and 2 bases at J, with 10 bases between. Per the germline V gene, CDR1 is SGHNT and CDR2 is YENEEA. CDR3 length: 14 amino acids. The CDR3 region is CASSTGGTGNTIYF. The CDR3 DNA reads TGTGCCAGCAGCACCGGGGGGACTGGAAACACCATATATTTT.

The chain couples TRBV27 to TRBJ2-7; 9 bases line up with TRBD1. V trimming: 6 bases; J trimming: 0 bases; junction bases outside the gene matches: 6. Germline V gene sequence: CDR1 MNHEY, CDR2 SMNVEV (reference sequence). The length of the CDR3 is 15 residues. The CDR3 protein is CASRPGQGSSYEQYF. The CDR3, as DNA: TGTGCCAGCAGACCAGGACAGGGGAGCTCCTACGAGCAGTACTTC.

This clone was seen once. The chain joins TRBV29-1 to TRBJ1-3; 10 bases agree with TRBD1. The CDR3 is 15 residues long. J lost 0 bases, V lost 4 bases, and 3 bases had no gene match. Germline V gene sequence: CDR1 SQVTM, CDR2 ANQGSEA. The DNA of the CDR3 is TGCAGCGTTGTGTGGACAGGGGGCTCTGGAAACACCATATATTTT. Translating gives CSVVWTGGSGNTIYF.

The chain combines TRBV5-1 with TRBJ1-6, with a possible D match to TRBD1 (5 bases). V shed 0 bases and J shed 10 bases, with 17 bases lying between them. Germline values: CDR1 SGHRS, CDR2 YFSETQ. The CDR3 extends over 16 amino acids. DNA of the CDR3: TGCGCCAGCAGCTTGGTTCGTGGGGCAGAAGGATCACCCCTCCACTTT. Its protein product is CASSLVRGAEGSPLHF.

The chain combines TRBV7-9 with TRBJ2-7, with 10 bases identical to TRBD1. The CDR3 loop spans 15 amino acids. J was trimmed by 3 bases and V by 5 bases; bases with no gene match: 7. CDR1 SEHNR and CDR2 FQNEAQ come from the germline V gene (reference sequence). CDR3 residues: CASSPLGTGVYEQYF. As DNA, the CDR3 is TGTGCCAGCAGCCCCCTAGGGACAGGGGTCTACGAGCAGTACTTC.

The table lists this clone with a count of one. The chain combines TRBV5-1 with TRBJ2-7; D gene unclear. The V and J ends lost 0 bases and 0 bases respectively, with 10 bases between them. Germline V gene sequence: CDR1 SGHRS, CDR2 YFSETQ. The CDR3 sequence is 15 residues long. The CDR3 loop is CASSLAGSHSYEQYF. CDR3 nucleotides: TGCGCCAGCAGCTTGGCCGGCAGTCACTCCTACGAGCAGTACTTC.

This chain uses TRBV7-9 with TRBJ1-1, with no clear D. The CDR3 is made up of 14 amino acids. V was shortened by 0 bases and J by 6 bases, with 11 bases between the two germline ends. Germline-derived CDR1 and CDR2 are SEHNR and FQNEAQ (reference sequence). The CDR3 sequence: CASSLAANVAEAFF. Written as DNA, the CDR3 is TGTGCCAGCAGCTTAGCGGCCAATGTCGCTGAAGCTTTCTTT.

This chain connects TRBV18 to TRBJ2-2; possibly TRBD1 for D (5 bases). The CDR3 loop spans 14 amino acids. V lost 4 bases and J lost 2, with 8 bases in between. Germline V gene lookup returns CDR1 KGHSH and CDR2 LQKENI. CDR3 in amino acids: CASSHDSNTGELFF. In nucleotides, the CDR3 is TGTGCCAGCTCACACGACAGCAACACCGGGGAGCTGTTTTTT.

In DNA, the CDR3 is TGTGCCAGCAGCTTAGGTGGGGGGCCTTCGAACACTGAAGCTTTCTTT. Translation gives CASSLGGGPSNTEAFF. The gene calls are TRBV11-3 and TRBJ1-1; D may be TRBD1 (6 bases). CDR1 SGHNT and CDR2 YENEEA come from the germline V gene. V was shortened by 1 base and J by 1 base, with 13 bases between the two germline ends. The CDR3 has 16 amino acids.